What follows is one T cell receptor beta chain and its context. Antigen unknown. With 60 Vbeta and 13 Jbeta primers, the PCR was carried out. Profiling relied on immunoSEQ multiplex PCR, and the TCRdb table lists in-frame clones only, not all of them. Of about 220,000 clones listed, approximately 83% are singletons. The source of the sample is a study of cytomegalovirus exposure and HLA in healthy donors. As for the study in general: Tens of millions of unique TCRs, all from HLA-typed donors, were included in an early release of the data. Researchers found that approximately 85% of over 350 genotyped donors fell within the Caucasian-associated ancestry cluster.

Study observations and caveats: Per a prior analysis, the majority of TCR beta V segments were productive roughly 90% or roughly 30% of the time. Analyses of presence/absence relied on an assumption of roughly uniform sequencing depth across donors.

Per the germline V gene, CDR1 is MNHEY and CDR2 is SMNVEV (reference sequence). The trim removed 0 bases at V and 10 bases at J, leaving 6 bases unmatched. The CDR3 has 13 amino acids. The sequence was collected from a boy younger than 10 in good health and CMV-seronegative. The chain combines TRBV27 with TRBJ2-7; 7 bases fit TRBD2. The material sequenced was PBMCs. The CDR3 DNA is TGTGCCAGCAGTTTATCGCCTAGCGGCGAACAGTACTTC. This translates into CASSLSPSGEQYF.